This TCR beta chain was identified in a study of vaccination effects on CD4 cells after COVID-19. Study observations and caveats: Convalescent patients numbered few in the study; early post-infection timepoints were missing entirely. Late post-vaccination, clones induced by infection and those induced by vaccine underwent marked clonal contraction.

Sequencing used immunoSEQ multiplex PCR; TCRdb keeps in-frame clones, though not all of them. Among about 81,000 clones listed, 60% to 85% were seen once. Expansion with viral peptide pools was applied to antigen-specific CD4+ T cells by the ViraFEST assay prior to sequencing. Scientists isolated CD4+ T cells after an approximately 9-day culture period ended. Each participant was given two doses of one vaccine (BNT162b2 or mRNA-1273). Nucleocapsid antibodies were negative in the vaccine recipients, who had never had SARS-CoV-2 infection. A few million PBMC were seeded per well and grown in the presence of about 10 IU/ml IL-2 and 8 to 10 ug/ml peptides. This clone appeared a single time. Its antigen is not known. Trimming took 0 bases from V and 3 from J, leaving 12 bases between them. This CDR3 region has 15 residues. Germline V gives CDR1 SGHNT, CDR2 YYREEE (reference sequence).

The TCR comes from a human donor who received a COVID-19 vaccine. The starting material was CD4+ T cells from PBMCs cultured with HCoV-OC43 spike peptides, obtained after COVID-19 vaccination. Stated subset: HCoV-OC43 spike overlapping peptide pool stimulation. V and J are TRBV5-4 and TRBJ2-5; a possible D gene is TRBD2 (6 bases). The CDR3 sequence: CASSLVPGRKETQYF. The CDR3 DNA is TGTGCCAGCAGCTTGGTACCGGGGAGGAAAGAGACCCAGTACTTC.